This T cell receptor (beta chain) was profiled in a study of T cell responses to AZD1222 COVID-19 vaccine. TCRdb keeps only in-frame clones here, not all; method: immunoSEQ multiplex PCR. Of roughly 190,000 clones in the sample, under 95% were seen once. This clone has just one count. V lost 6 bases to trimming and J lost 7 bases; unmatched junction nucleotides: 8. Germline values: CDR1 LNHDA, CDR2 SQIVND (reference sequence). The CDR3 extends over 14 amino acids. The chain recombines TRBV19 with TRBJ1-4; 7 bases fit TRBD1. Source: peripheral blood, taken on day 0 of AZD1222 vaccination. The clonotype originates from an adult in good health. Here the CDR3 DNA reads TGTGCCAGTAGAAGATCGCAGGGGGGTGAAAAACTGTTTTTT. Translated, it gives CASRRSQGGEKLFF.